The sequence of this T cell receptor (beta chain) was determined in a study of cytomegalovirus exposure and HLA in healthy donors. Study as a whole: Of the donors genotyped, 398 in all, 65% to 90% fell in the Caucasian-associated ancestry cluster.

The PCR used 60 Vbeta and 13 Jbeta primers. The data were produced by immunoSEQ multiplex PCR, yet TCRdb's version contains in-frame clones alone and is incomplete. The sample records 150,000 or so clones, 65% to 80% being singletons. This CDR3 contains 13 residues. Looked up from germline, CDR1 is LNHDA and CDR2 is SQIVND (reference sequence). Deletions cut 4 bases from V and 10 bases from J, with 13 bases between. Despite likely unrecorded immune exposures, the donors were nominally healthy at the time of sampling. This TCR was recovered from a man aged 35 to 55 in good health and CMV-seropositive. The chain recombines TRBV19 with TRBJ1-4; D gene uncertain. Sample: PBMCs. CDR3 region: CASSTIPGGKLFF. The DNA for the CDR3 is TGTGCCAGTAGTACCATACCCGGAGGAAAACTGTTTTTT.